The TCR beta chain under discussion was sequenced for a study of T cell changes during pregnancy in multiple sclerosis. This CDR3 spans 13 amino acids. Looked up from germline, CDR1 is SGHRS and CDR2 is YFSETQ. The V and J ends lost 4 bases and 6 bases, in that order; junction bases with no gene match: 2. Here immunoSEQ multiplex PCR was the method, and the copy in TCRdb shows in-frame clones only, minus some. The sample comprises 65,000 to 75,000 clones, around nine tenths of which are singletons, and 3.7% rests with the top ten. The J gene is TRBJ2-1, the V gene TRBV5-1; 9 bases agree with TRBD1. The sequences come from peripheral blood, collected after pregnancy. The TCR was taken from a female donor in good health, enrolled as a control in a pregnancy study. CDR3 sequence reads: CASSRQGGNEQFF. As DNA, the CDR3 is TGCGCCAGCAGCAGACAGGGGGGCAATGAGCAGTTCTTC.